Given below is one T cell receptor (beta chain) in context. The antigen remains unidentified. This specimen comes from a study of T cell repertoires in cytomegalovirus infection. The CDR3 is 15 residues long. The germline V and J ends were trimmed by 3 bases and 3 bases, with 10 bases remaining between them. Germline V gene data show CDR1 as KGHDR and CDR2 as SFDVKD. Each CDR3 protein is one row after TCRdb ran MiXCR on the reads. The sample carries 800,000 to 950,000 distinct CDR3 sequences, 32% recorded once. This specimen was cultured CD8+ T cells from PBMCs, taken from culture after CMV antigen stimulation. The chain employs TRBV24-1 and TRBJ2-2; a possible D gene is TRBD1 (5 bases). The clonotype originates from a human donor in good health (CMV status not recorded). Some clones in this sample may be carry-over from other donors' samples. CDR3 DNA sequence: TGTGCCACCAGTGATGTAGGGGTCGACACCGGGGAGCTGTTTTTT. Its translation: CATSDVGVDTGELFF.